This T cell receptor beta chain was recovered during a study of cytomegalovirus exposure and HLA in healthy donors. Overall study results and limits: A few chains tied to CMV proved CMV antigen-specific in vitro.

Germline CDR1 and CDR2: LGHNA and YNFKEQ. The CDR3 loop spans 15 amino acids. V lost 0 bases, J lost 6 bases, and 5 bases stayed unmatched. Turning to this clone: Antigen specificity is unknown.

The table came from immunoSEQ multiplex PCR; TCRdb's copy has only in-frame clones and leaves some out. Altogether 55,000 to 70,000 clones are present, 91% being singletons, with the ten largest covering 2% to 2.5%. The genes are TRBV4-2 and TRBJ2-7, with 10 positions matching TRBD2. The TCR comes from a woman aged 30 to 39 in good health and CMV-seronegative. The sample was PBMCs. The CDR3 loop is CASSQEASGSSEQYF. Here the CDR3 DNA reads TGTGCCAGCAGCCAAGAAGCTAGCGGGAGTAGCGAGCAGTACTTC.